The clone carrying this TCR beta chain was picked up many times. Its specificity is unknown. The CDR3 runs to 15 residues. With V trimmed by 4 bases and J by 6 bases, 13 bases remained unmatched. Germline assignment: CDR1 DFQATT and CDR2 SNEGSKA (reference sequence). Uncontrolled infection, other autoimmune disease, pregnancy or lactation excluded patients. The data were taken from a study of T cells in Graves' hyperthyroidism and ophthalmopathy. Amplification yielded TCR beta CDR3 regions, with RNA transcripts as the source. Researchers ran a first-round RT-PCR on the TCR CDR3 using the HTBI primer set. TCRdb recomputed calls from the multiplex PCR reads with MiXCR, one row per CDR3 protein. This table holds 650,000 to 850,000 distinct CDR3 sequences, around 20% found once. General study points: Most thyroid clonotypes with frequency above 0.001 were detected in blood.

This clonotype was sampled from a woman between 45 and 60 years old with Graves' hyperthyroidism that later progressed to Graves' ophthalmopathy. The chain joins TRBV20-1 to TRBJ2-3; TRBD2 matches 7 bases. The source material was blood. The CDR3 coding sequence is TGCAGTGCTACAATCCGAGCGGGGTTCGGCGATACGCAGTATTTT. Its translation is CSATIRAGFGDTQYF.